This T cell receptor beta chain stems from a study of human T cells and chemical hapten exposure. Looking at the study overall: Small differences in pooled library volume mainly drove the variation in TCR yields per sample. Study conclusions and caveats: Compared with pre-sensitization or healthy control sets, expanded TCRs clustered more. Among TCRs, those above 1 in 1000 frequency were unaffected by DPC sensitization.

TCRdb recomputed calls from the RACE reads with MiXCR, one row per CDR3 protein. The data show 89,000 or so distinct CDR3 sequences, 8.5% seen once. The ends were cut back, 5 bases at V and 0 bases at J, with 7 bases in the middle. Germline CDR1 reads MDHEN; CDR2 reads SYDVKM. CDR3 length: 13 residues. With regard to this clonotype: Its target is unknown.

The time point here: pre-sensitization, week 0. Treatment meaning: therapeutic diphenylcyclopropenone sensitization with weekly scalp DPC. Venepuncture was done earlier than the placement of each patch test. The sample was whole blood, taken in connection with sensitization to the hapten diphenylcyclopropenone (DPC). The sequence was collected from a middle-aged man with alopecia areata. Some clones in this sample may be carry-over from other donors' samples. The chain couples TRBV28 to TRBJ2-5; D is undetermined. The CDR3 protein is CASSPQYQETQYF. The CDR3 DNA reads as TGTGCCAGCAGTCCCCAGTACCAAGAGACCCAGTACTTC.